The entry below describes one TCR beta chain. This sample is part of a study of blood T cell repertoires in COVID-19. The wider study: Acute and convalescent COVID-19 specimens originated in the United States, Italy and Spain.

Germline CDR1 reads WSHSY; CDR2 reads SAAADI. The CDR3 is 11 residues long. V was clipped by 6 bases and J by 5 bases, with 8 bases between them. Libraries were prepared by immunoSEQ multiplex PCR; TCRdb keeps only in-frame clonotypes and omits some of them. The sample includes about 64,000 clones, about nine tenths of them seen just once. This sequence was found in a woman aged 55-75 years with COVID-19, enrolled during active disease. The chain has TRBV10-2 and TRBJ2-7; no definite D call. The specimen was peripheral blood. Here the CDR3 reads CASSKIHEQYF. For the CDR3, the DNA is TGCGCCAGCAGCAAAATCCACGAGCAGTACTTC.